Listed here are 25 T cell receptor beta chains from one sample, sequenced in a study of human T cells and chemical hapten exposure. Sample time point: patch test 2, 6 weeks after DPC sensitization. Treatment noted: therapeutic diphenylcyclopropenone sensitization with weekly scalp DPC. Each CDR3 protein is one row after TCRdb ran MiXCR on the RACE reads. This sample has tens of thousands of distinct CDR3 sequences, with less than 3.5% found just once. The sequenced sample was whole blood, obtained in connection with sensitization to the hapten diphenylcyclopropenone (DPC). These receptor sequences come from a man between 35 and 55 years old with alopecia areata. Some clones in this sample may be carry-over from other donors' samples.

This clonotype was found many times. The chain joins TRBV12-3 or TRBV12-4 to TRBJ1-1; D is unclear. The CDR3 runs to 13 residues. With 6 bases removed from V and 0 bases from J, the gap between germline ends came to 8 bases. The chain's CDR3 is CASRQTLNTEAFF. Here the CDR3 DNA reads TGTGCCAGCAGACAGACTTTGAACACTGAAGCTTTCTTT.

This clonotype was detected ten times or more. This chain links TRBV6-2 or TRBV6-3 with TRBJ2-1; D might be TRBD2 (5 bases). V was cut by 10 bases and J by 0 bases, with 10 bases left in between. CDR3 length: 13 amino acids. Germline V gives CDR1 MNHEY, CDR2 SVGEGT. CDR3 sequence (DNA): TGTGCCATGTCAACTAGCTCCTACAATGAGCAGTTCTTC. This translates into CAMSTSSYNEQFF.

This clonotype was counted between two and nine times. The chain is built from TRBV5-4 and TRBJ1-1; a possible D gene is TRBD1 (5 bases). Germline CDR1 is SGHNT and CDR2 is YYREEE (reference sequence). The CDR3 runs 14 residues. The ends were cut back, 0 bases at V and 1 base at J, with 7 bases in the middle. Written as DNA, the CDR3 is TGTGCCAGCAGCTTGGGAGACAGGAACACTGAAGCTTTCTTT. This sequence encodes CASSLGDRNTEAFF.

At least ten counts were recorded for this clonotype. The rearrangement uses TRBV12-3 or TRBV12-4 and TRBJ2-3; unclear D gene. Trimming stripped 9 bases from V and 3 bases from J, with 7 bases between. The CDR3 consists of 11 residues. Written as DNA, the CDR3 is TGTGCCAGTTCAATTACAGATACGCAGTATTTT. As protein: CASSITDTQYF.

The sample holds many counts of this clonotype. The chain combines TRBV28 with TRBJ1-2; no firm D call. The germline V gene has CDR1 MDHEN and CDR2 SYDVKM. The CDR3 covers 13 residues. Trimming pared 6 bases from V and 9 bases from J, leaving 17 bases between. As DNA, the CDR3 is TGTGCCAGCAGCTTCCCCCCCAGCTTCAGCTACACCTTC. Translated, it gives CASSFPPSFSYTF.

This clonotype was seen repeatedly, ten times or more. The V gene is TRBV7-8, the J gene TRBJ2-2; D is possibly TRBD1 (6 bases). The CDR3 covers 15 residues. V lost 1 base to trimming and J lost 1 base, with 7 bases between them. The germline V gene has CDR1 SGHVS and CDR2 FQNEAQ. DNA for the CDR3: TGTGCCAGCAGCTTAGGACAGGAGAACACCGGGGAGCTGTTTTTT. This codes for CASSLGQENTGELFF.

Comment on this clonotype: A much larger clone lies a single base off, so this may be a read error. The chain recombines TRBV28 with TRBJ2-3; D remains unclear. The DNA end is a closer match to TRBJ1-5, so the J assignment may be wrong. Germline CDR1 is MDHEN and CDR2 is SYDVKM. The length of the CDR3 is 13 residues. Here the CDR3 DNA reads TGTGCCAGCAGCCTGCGGAGTCCCGATACGCAGCATTTT. This sequence encodes CASSLRSPDTQHF.

This clonotype was detected many times. V usage is TRBV7-8 and J usage is TRBJ2-7, with 8 positions matching TRBD1. Germline V gene sequence: CDR1 SGHVS, CDR2 FQNEAQ. After removal of 5 bases from V and 7 bases from J, the junction contained 1 base not matched to a gene. CDR3 size: 11 residues. Here the CDR3 DNA reads TGTGCCAGCAGCAGGACAGGGGAGCAGTACTTC. Translation: CASSRTGEQYF.

This clonotype has ten or more counts. The chain has TRBV7-9 and TRBJ2-1; 8 bases align to TRBD2. This CDR3 spans 14 amino acids. In germline, CDR1 is SEHNR, CDR2 FQNEAQ (reference sequence). Losses at the gene ends were 5 bases for V and 4 bases for J; bases not matched to a gene: 4. The CDR3 region is CASSHSGKYNEQFF. The CDR3, as DNA: TGTGCCAGCAGCCATAGCGGGAAGTACAATGAGCAGTTCTTC.

This clonotype showed up many times. This sequence joins TRBV5-6 and TRBJ1-5; 12 positions match TRBD1. This CDR3 comprises 17 residues. Germline-derived CDR1 and CDR2 are SGHDT and YYEEEE. V was clipped by 1 base and J by 7 bases; unmatched bases: 9. In DNA form, the CDR3 reads TGTGCCAGCAGCTTGAGAGGGACAGGGGGCGAGGAACAGCCCCAGCATTTT. It yields the protein CASSLRGTGGEEQPQHF.

This clonotype was recorded at least ten times. The chain couples TRBV13 to TRBJ1-2; 7 bases map to TRBD1. This CDR3 has 15 residues. Germline V gene lookup returns CDR1 PRHDT and CDR2 FYEKMQ (reference sequence). Trimming removed 3 bases from V and 6 bases from J; junction bases left unmatched: 10. The chain's CDR3 is CASSFSPGGTDGYTF. In nucleotides, the CDR3 is TGTGCCAGCAGCTTCAGCCCAGGGGGTACGGATGGCTACACCTTC. Filled out from reference TRBV13 and TRBJ1-2, the complete variable domain reads AAGVIQSPRHLIKEKRETATLKCYPIPRHDTVYWYQQGPGQDPQFLISFYEKMQSDKGSIPDRFSAQQFSDYHSELNMSSLELGDSALYFCASSFSPGGTDGYTFGSGTRLTVV.

Many counts were recorded for this clonotype. This rearrangement joins TRBV29-1 to TRBJ2-7; no clear D. V lost 4 bases and J lost 0, with 13 bases in between. The CDR3 length is 14 residues. Per germline, CDR1 SQVTM and CDR2 ANQGSEA. The CDR3 region has the DNA TGCAGCGTTGGCTTCGATAGTGACTCCTACGAGCAGTACTTC. Translating gives CSVGFDSDSYEQYF.

This clonotype was seen ten or more times. The J gene is TRBJ2-3, the V gene TRBV9; D uncertain. There are 13 residues in the CDR3. V was pared by 1 base and J by 4 bases, with 7 bases between. Per the germline V gene, CDR1 is SGDLS and CDR2 is YYNGEE. This chain's CDR3 is CASSVSVPDTQYF. CDR3 DNA: TGTGCCAGCAGCGTATCTGTGCCAGATACGCAGTATTTT.

This clonotype was found a few times. The chain is built from TRBV14 and TRBJ2-3, with 9 bases lining up with TRBD2. Unmatched junction bases numbered 3, after V lost 5 bases and J lost 3 bases. Germline values: CDR1 SGHDN, CDR2 FVKESK. This CDR3 contains 14 residues. The CDR3 loop is CASSLAGVTDTQYF. The CDR3 DNA reads as TGTGCCAGCAGCTTAGCGGGAGTAACAGATACGCAGTATTTT.

The sample holds many counts of this clonotype. The chain carries TRBV6-5 and TRBJ2-2; D ambiguous. V lost 6 bases to trimming and J lost 5 bases, with 16 bases between them. The CDR3 is made up of 15 amino acids. Germline CDR1 and CDR2: MNHEY and SVGAGI. The chain's CDR3 is CASSYRAPRTGELFF. For the CDR3, the DNA is TGTGCCAGCAGCTACCGGGCCCCGCGGACCGGGGAGCTGTTTTTT.

This clonotype was counted only a few times. The chain links TRBV11-2 to TRBJ2-1, with 7 positions matching TRBD1. The CDR3 totals 15 residues. Germline V gene sequence: CDR1 SGHAT, CDR2 FQNNGV. J gave up 4 bases and V 0 bases, and 3 bases lay outside the gene matches. The CDR3: CASSLDGTEYNEQFF. The CDR3 nucleotides are TGTGCCAGCAGCTTAGACGGGACAGAGTACAATGAGCAGTTCTTC.

This clonotype was observed many times. The chain has TRBV18 and TRBJ1-2; D call uncertain. Germline assignment: CDR1 KGHSH and CDR2 LQKENI. V was clipped by 3 bases and J by 6 bases, with 11 bases between them. The CDR3 has 13 residues. The CDR3, as DNA: TGTGCCAGCTCACCCTCAATCGGGGATGGCTACACCTTC. Translation: CASSPSIGDGYTF.

The sample holds many counts of this clonotype. This chain joins TRBV6-2 or TRBV6-3 and TRBJ1-4, with 8 bases lining up with TRBD1. Germline V gene sequence: CDR1 MNHEY, CDR2 SVGEGT. Unmatched junction bases numbered 10, after V lost 6 bases and J lost 7 bases. There are 15 residues in the CDR3. The CDR3 protein is CASSSPDRGGEKLFF. CDR3 DNA sequence: TGTGCCAGCAGCAGTCCCGACAGGGGAGGTGAAAAACTGTTTTTT.

This clonotype was picked up many times. The gene calls are TRBV5-4 and TRBJ1-2; 7 bases line up with TRBD1. The germline CDR1 and CDR2 sequences are SGHNT and YYREEE (reference sequence). The CDR3 totals 13 residues. Trimming at V came to 1 base and at J to 8 bases, leaving 5 bases not matched to a gene. CDR3 in DNA: TGTGCCAGCAGCTTGCAGTCAGGGGGGGGCTACACCTTC. Translated: CASSLQSGGGYTF.

This clonotype was counted ten times or more. The genes are TRBV4-1 and TRBJ2-1, with 7 bases identical to TRBD2. Germline V gene data show CDR1 as MGHRA and CDR2 as YSYEKL. J gave up 2 bases and V 2 bases, and 9 bases lay outside the gene matches. The CDR3 covers 17 residues. For the CDR3, the DNA is TGCGCCAGCAGCCAACCCCCCGGGGGAGGGCCCTACAATGAGCAGTTCTTC. It is translated as CASSQPPGGGPYNEQFF.

This clonotype was counted ten times or more. V and J are TRBV19 and TRBJ2-7; 10 bases agree with TRBD1. The CDR3 runs to 15 residues. The germline gives CDR1 LNHDA, CDR2 SQIVND (reference sequence). V lost 4 bases to trimming and J lost 4 bases; unmatched junction nucleotides: 7. The CDR3 region has the DNA TGTGCCAGTAGTACCAAGGGACAGGGGAAATACGAGCAGTACTTC. Encoded protein: CASSTKGQGKYEQYF. Based on the CDR3 plus reference TRBV19 and TRBJ2-7, the full variable domain is DGGITQSPKYLFRKEGQNVTLSCEQNLNHDAMYWYRQDPGQGLRLIYYSQIVNDFQKGDIAEGYSVSREKKESFPLTVTSAQKNPTAFYLCASSTKGQGKYEQYFGPGTRLTVT.

This clonotype was picked up many times. This rearrangement joins TRBV27 to TRBJ1-5, with no clear D. V was cut by 4 bases and J by 6 bases, with 13 bases left in between. Germline CDR1 and CDR2: MNHEY and SMNVEV (reference sequence). The CDR3 has 14 residues. CDR3 amino acids: CASSSSIRRQPQHF. CDR3 coding DNA: TGTGCCAGCAGTTCTAGCATACGGCGTCAGCCCCAGCATTTT.

This clonotype was counted ten times or more. This chain connects TRBV12-3 or TRBV12-4 to TRBJ2-1; maybe TRBD2 (5 bases). CDR3 length: 15 amino acids. Deletions cut 3 bases from V and 3 bases from J, with 12 bases between. CDR3 in DNA: TGTGCCAGCAGTTTGGGTCCAGCGGTCTACAATGAGCAGTTCTTC. Translating gives CASSLGPAVYNEQFF.

Ten or more counts support this clonotype. The chain uses TRBV6-5 and TRBJ2-7; weak D call: TRBD2 (5 bases). Germline CDR1 reads MNHEY; CDR2 reads SVGAGI. There are 12 residues in the CDR3. The V end lost 4 bases, the J end lost 3 bases, and 7 bases lay between the germline ends. For the CDR3, the DNA is TGTGCCAGCAGTTCGGGATTCTACGAGCAGTACTTC. Protein: CASSSGFYEQYF.

The sample holds many counts of this clonotype. The rearrangement uses TRBV18 and TRBJ2-6; 10 bases are shared with TRBD2. Germline values: CDR1 KGHSH, CDR2 LQKENI. V shed 6 bases, J shed 1 base, and the junction held 15 bases outside the gene matches. The CDR3 loop spans 20 amino acids. CDR3 in amino acids: CASSPQRTSGTESGANVLTF. CDR3 nucleotide sequence: TGTGCCAGCTCTCCCCAACGAACTAGCGGGACCGAATCTGGGGCCAACGTCCTGACTTTC.